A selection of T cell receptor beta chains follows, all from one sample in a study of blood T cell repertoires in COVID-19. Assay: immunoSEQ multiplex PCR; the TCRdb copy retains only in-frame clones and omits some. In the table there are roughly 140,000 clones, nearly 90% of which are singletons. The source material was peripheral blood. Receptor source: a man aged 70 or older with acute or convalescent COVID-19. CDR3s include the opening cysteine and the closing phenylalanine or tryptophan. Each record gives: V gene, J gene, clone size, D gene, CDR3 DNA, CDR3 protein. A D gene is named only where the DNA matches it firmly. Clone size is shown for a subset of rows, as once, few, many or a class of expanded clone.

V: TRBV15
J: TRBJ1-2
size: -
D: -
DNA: TGTGCCACCAGCAGAGATGTGGGGGCGCATGGCTACACCTTC
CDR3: CATSRDVGAHGYTF

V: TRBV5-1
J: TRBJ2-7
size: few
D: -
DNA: TGCGCCAGCAGCTTGACAGGCCTAGACTACGAGCAGTACTTC
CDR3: CASSLTGLDYEQYF

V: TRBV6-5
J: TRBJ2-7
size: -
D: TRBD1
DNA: TGTGCCAGCAGTTGGGACAGGTCGCTCTCCTACGAGCAGTACTTC
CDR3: CASSWDRSLSYEQYF

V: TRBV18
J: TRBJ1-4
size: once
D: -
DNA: TGTGCCAGCTCAAAGCGACAACAGGCTAATGAAAAACTGTTTTTT
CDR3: CASSKRQQANEKLFF

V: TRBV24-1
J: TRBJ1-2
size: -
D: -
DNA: TGTGCCACCCGCTATGGCTACACCTTC
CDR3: CATRYGYTF

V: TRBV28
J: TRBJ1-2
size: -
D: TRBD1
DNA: TGTGCCAGCAGTTTAGCTCAGGGGGCCTATGGCTACACCTTC
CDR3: CASSLAQGAYGYTF

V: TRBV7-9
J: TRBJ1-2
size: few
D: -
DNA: TGTGCCAGCGGACCGGGGGGCCCCTATGGCTACACCTTC
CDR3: CASGPGGPYGYTF

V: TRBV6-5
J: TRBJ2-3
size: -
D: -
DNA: TGTGCCAGCAGTTACTCGGGGGCTAGCACAGATACGCAGTATTTT
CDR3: CASSYSGASTDTQYF

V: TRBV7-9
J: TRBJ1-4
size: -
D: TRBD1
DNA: TGTGCCAGCAGCCGACCGGACAGGGGAAATGAAAAACTGTTTTTT
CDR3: CASSRPDRGNEKLFF

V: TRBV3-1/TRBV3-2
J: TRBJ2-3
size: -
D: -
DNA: TGTGCCAGCAGCCAAGATAAAGCCGGGACATCTGCTTTT
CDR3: CASSQDKAGTSAF

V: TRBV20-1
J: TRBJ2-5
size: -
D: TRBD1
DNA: TGCAGTGGACAGGGACAAGAGACCCAGTACTTC
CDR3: CSGQGQETQYF

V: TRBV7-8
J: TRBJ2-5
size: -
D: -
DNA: TGTGCCAGCGGTCGCGACCAAGAGACCCAGTACTTC
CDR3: CASGRDQETQYF

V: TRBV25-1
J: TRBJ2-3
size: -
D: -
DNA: TGTGCCAGCAGTGAGGGCGATACGCAGTATTTT
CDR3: CASSEGDTQYF

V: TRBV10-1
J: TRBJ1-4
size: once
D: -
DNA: TGCGGACAGATCAAAAAACTGTTTTTT
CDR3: CGQIKKLFF

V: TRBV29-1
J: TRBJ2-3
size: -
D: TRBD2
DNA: TGCAGCGTTGATTTTAGCGGGAGGAACACAGATACGCAGTATTTT
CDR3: CSVDFSGRNTDTQYF

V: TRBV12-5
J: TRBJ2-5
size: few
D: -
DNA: TGTGCTAGTGGACCGACGACATACCCTCAAGAGACCCAGTACTTC
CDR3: CASGPTTYPQETQYF

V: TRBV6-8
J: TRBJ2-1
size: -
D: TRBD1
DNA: TGTGCCAGCAGTTACAGGGGGCCGGACAATGAGCAGTTCTTC
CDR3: CASSYRGPDNEQFF

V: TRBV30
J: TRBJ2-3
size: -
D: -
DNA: TGTGCCGGCGGTTTTGAGTTCGCCACTAGCACAGATACGCAGTATTTT
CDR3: CAGGFEFATSTDTQYF

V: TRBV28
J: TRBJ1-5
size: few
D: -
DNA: TGTGCCAGCACGAATGGGGCGGTCTCTAGGAATCAGCCCCAGCATTTT
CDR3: CASTNGAVSRNQPQHF

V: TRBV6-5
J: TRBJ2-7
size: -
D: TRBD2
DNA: TGTGCCAGCAGTTCCTTAGCGGGCCGCTCCTACGAGCAGTACTTC
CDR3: CASSSLAGRSYEQYF

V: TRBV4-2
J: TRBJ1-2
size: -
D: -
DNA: TGTGCCAGCAGCCAGGTCGACTTTAACTATGGCTACACCTTC
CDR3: CASSQVDFNYGYTF

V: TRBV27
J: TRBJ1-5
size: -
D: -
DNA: TGTGCCAGCCCCCAGTGTCCCGATCAGCCCCAGCATTTT
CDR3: CASPQCPDQPQHF

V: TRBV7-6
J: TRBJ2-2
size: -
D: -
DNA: TGTGCCAGCAGGGAAACGGAGGCGAACACCGGGGAGCTGTTTTTT
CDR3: CASRETEANTGELFF

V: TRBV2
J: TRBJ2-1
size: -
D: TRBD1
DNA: TGTGCCAGCGGAAGGACAGGGATAAATGAGCAGTTCTTC
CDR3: CASGRTGINEQFF

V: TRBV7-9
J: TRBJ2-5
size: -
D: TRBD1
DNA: TGTGCCATACCGGGACAGGGCCTTATAGAGACCCAGTACTTC
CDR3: CAIPGQGLIETQYF

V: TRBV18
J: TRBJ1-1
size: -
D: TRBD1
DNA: TGTGCCAGCTCACCAGGGACAGGGGACGCGAACACTGAAGCTTTCTTT
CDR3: CASSPGTGDANTEAFF

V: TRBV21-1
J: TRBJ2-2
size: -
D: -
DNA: TGTGCCAGCAGCCCCAGACAGGGACTAGCGAACACCGGGGAGCTGTTTTTT
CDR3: CASSPRQGLANTGELFF

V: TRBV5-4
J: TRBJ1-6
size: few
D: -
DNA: TGTGCCAGCAGCTTGGGGCAGGCCTATAATTCACCCCTCCACTTT
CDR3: CASSLGQAYNSPLHF

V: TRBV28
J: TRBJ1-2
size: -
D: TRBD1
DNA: TGTGCCAGCAGTTTAGAATTGACAGGGGCTCACGGCTACACCTTC
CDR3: CASSLELTGAHGYTF

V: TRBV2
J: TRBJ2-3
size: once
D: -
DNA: TGTGCCAGCAACCGATGGGCCTCTAGCACAGATACGCAGTATTTT
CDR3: CASNRWASSTDTQYF

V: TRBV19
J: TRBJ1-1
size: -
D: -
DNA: TGTGCCAGTAGTATGAACCCACTTGGCACTGAAGCTTTCTTT
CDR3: CASSMNPLGTEAFF

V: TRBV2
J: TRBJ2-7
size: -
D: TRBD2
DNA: TGTGCCAGCAGCGAAGCGGGGGGGTACTCCGAGCAGTACTTC
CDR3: CASSEAGGYSEQYF

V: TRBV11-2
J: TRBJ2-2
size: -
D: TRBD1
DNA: TGTGCCAGCAGCTTATGGACAGGGGTTCCGGGGGAGCTGTTTTTT
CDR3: CASSLWTGVPGELFF

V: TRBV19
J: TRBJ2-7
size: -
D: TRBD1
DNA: TGTGCCAGTAGTTCATCCCTCCCTTCCGGGACAGAGACCTACGAGCAGTACTTC
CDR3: CASSSSLPSGTETYEQYF

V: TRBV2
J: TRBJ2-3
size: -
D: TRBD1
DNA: TGTGCCAGCAGATCGAGGACAGGGGAGGGAGATACGCAGTATTTT
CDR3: CASRSRTGEGDTQYF

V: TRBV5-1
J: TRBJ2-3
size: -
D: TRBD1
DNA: TGCGCCAGCAGCTCCGGGACAGGGAGCTTCACAGATACGCAGTATTTT
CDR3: CASSSGTGSFTDTQYF

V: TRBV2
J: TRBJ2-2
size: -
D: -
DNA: TGTGCCAGCAGTGGAACTAGGGCGAACACCGGGGAGCTGTTTTTT
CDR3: CASSGTRANTGELFF

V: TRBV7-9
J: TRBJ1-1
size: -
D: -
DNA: TGTGCCAGCAGCCCACCTCCGGACACTGAAGCTTTCTTT
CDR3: CASSPPPDTEAFF

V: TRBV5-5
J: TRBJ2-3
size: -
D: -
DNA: TGTGCCAGCAGCTTGGCCGTGTTATTCGGAGATACGCAGTATTTT
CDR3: CASSLAVLFGDTQYF

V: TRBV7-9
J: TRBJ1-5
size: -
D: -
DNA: TGTGCCAGCAGCTTACAGGGGACCCAGCCCCAGCATTTT
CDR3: CASSLQGTQPQHF

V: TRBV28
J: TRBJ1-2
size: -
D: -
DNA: TGTGCCAGCACTGTGACAGGTGGGGTCTATGGCTACACCTTC
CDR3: CASTVTGGVYGYTF

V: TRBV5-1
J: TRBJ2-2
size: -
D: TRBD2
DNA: TGCGCCAGCAGCCCGGGACTAGCGGGGAAGTTTAACACCGGGGAGCTGTTTTTT
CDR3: CASSPGLAGKFNTGELFF

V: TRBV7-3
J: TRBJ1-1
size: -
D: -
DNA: TGTGCCAGCAGCTTTACAGCTAACACTGAAGCTTTCTTT
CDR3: CASSFTANTEAFF

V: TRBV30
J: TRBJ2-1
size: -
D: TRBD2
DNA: TGTGCCTGGGCCGTTACTAGCGGGAGTGGCAATGAGCAGTTCTTC
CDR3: CAWAVTSGSGNEQFF

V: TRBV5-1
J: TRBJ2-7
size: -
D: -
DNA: TGCGCCAGCAGCTTGGGGGTAGGGAGCTACGAGCAGTACTTC
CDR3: CASSLGVGSYEQYF

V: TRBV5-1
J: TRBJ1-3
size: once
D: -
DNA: TGCGCCAGCAGCGGAGGAATCGGTATCTCTGGAAACACCATATATTTT
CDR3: CASSGGIGISGNTIYF

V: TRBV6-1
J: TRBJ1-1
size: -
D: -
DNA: TGTGCCAGCAATGACACCTTAACAGGAATTAACACTGAAGCTTTCTTT
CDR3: CASNDTLTGINTEAFF

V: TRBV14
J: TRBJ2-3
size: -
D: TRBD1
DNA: TGTGCCAGCAGCCAACCGGGGACAGGGATGAATACGCAGTATTTT
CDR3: CASSQPGTGMNTQYF

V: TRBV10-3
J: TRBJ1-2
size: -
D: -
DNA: TGTGCCATCAGTGAGGGAGAACATGGCTACACCTTC
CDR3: CAISEGEHGYTF

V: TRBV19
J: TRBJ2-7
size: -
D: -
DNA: TGTGCCAGTAGTATAGGTGGCAGCGTACTTCCCTACGAGCAGTACTTC
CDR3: CASSIGGSVLPYEQYF

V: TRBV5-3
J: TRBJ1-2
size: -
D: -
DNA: TGTGCCCGACGGGGGGGCGGTGGCTACACCTTC
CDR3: CARRGGGGYTF

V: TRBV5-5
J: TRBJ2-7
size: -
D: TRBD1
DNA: TGTGCCAGCAGCTTGCAACCGGGACAGGGGGCTAGAGAGCAGTACTTC
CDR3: CASSLQPGQGAREQYF

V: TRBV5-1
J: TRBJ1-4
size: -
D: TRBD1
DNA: TGCGCCAGCAGCTTGGTACAGGGGGAGGGTGAAAAACTGTTTTTT
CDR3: CASSLVQGEGEKLFF

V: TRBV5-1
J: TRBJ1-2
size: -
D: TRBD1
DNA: TGCGCCAGCAGCTCTGGACAGGCAGGAGGGGAAAACTATGGCTACACCTTC
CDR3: CASSSGQAGGENYGYTF

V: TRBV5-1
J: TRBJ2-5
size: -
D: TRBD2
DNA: TGCGCCAGCAGCTCACAAGCGGGGTCGGAAGAGACCCAGTACTTC
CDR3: CASSSQAGSEETQYF

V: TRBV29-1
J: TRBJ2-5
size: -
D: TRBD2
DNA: TGCAGCGTAGCGGGAGTTGGGCAAGAGACCCAGTACTTC
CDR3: CSVAGVGQETQYF

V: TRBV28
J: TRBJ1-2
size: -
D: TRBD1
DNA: TGTGCCAGCAGTCCGTGGACAGGGGACTATGGCTACACCTTC
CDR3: CASSPWTGDYGYTF

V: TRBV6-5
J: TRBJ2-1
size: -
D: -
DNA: TGTGCCAGCGAAAGCCGGCAGGGCCAGTTCTTC
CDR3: CASESRQGQFF

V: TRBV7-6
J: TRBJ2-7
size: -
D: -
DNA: TGTGCCAGCAGCCCCGTGGCGGCGGTCGCCTACGAGCAGTACTTC
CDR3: CASSPVAAVAYEQYF

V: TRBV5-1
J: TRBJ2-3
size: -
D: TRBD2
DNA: TGCGCCAGCGGCCGACTAGCGGGGAGCACAGATACGCAGTATTTT
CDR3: CASGRLAGSTDTQYF